This TCR beta chain was recovered during a study of T-cell memory formation after mild COVID-19. In the study overall: TCR clusters were mostly donor specific.

Constant-segment primers and 5'RACE yielded cDNA libraries for TCR alpha and TCR beta, each carrying sample barcodes and UMIs. TCRdb re-analysed the 5' RACE reads in MiXCR, keeping a single row per CDR3 protein. The sample has roughly 89,000 distinct CDR3 sequences, 13% seen once. Overall study results and limits: Clones from the second wave (peaking day 37) had unconfirmed SARS-CoV-2 specificity. CM and EM subsets held most contracting CD4+ clones; EMRA held CD8+ ones.

About this clonotype itself: Its antigen remains unidentified. Being one base from a much bigger clone, this may be a read error.

Germline V lookup: CDR1 DFQATT, CDR2 SNEGSKA (reference sequence). The CDR3 sequence is 16 residues long. The material sequenced was PBMCs or a T cell subset sorted from them (not recorded which). This TCR was sampled from an adult woman who had mild COVID-19 (a few samples of this study predate the infection). Cell type and time point are not known. The chain uses TRBV20-1 and TRBJ2-1, with 11 bases aligning to TRBD2. Written as DNA, the CDR3 is TGCAGTGATAGAGCGGTATGGGCTAGCGGGAGGAATGAGCAGTTCTTC. Protein: CSDRAVWASGRNEQFF.